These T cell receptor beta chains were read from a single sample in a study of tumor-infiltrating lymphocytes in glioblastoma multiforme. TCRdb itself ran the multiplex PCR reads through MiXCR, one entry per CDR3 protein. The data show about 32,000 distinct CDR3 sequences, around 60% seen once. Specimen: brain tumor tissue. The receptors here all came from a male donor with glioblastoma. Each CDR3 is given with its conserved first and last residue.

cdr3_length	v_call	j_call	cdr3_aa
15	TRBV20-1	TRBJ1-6	CNASPPGQGNLPLHF
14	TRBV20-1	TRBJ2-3	CSARTSRGKGTQYF
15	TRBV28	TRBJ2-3	CASNSWDRTRDTQYF
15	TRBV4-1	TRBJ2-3	CASSPDTFGTDTHYF
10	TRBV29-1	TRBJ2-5	CSVVLGGANF
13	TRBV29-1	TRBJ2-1	CSVSGQKHNEQFF
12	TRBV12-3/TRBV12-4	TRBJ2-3	CASSEMFDTQYF
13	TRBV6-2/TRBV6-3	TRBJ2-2	CASSYQETGELFF
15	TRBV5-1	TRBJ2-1	CASSPGRAPYNEQFF
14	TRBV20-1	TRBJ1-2	CSAKEGQGRYGYTF